Following are 2 T cell receptor beta chains from one sample sequenced in a study of shared clonotypes between healthy human individuals. In the naive CD8 group, cells lacked CD45RO and were positively selected for CCR7, so terminally differentiated effector memory CD45RA+ cells were left out. Sequencing used immunoSEQ multiplex PCR; TCRdb keeps in-frame clones, though not all of them. The sample carries about 2,100,000 clones, about 93% recorded once. The sequencing input was naive CD8+ T cells from PBMCs. The receptors stem from a young man in good health. Some clones in this sample may be carry-over from other donors' samples.

The gene calls are TRBV5-6 and TRBJ2-7; D perhaps matches TRBD2 (6 bases). The V gene lost 3 bases and the J gene lost 3 bases, with 10 bases spanning the gap. This CDR3 spans 13 amino acids. CDR1 and CDR2 (germline): SGHDT, YYEEEE. For the CDR3, the DNA is TGTGCCAGCAGCTCGGGGGTTCTCTACGAGCAGTACTTC. Amino acid sequence: CASSSGVLYEQYF.

The chain recombines TRBV7-8 with TRBJ2-3, with 11 bases aligning to TRBD1. Germline trimming cut 5 bases from V and 3 bases from J; bases unmatched to any gene: 7. The CDR3 contains 16 residues. The germline V gene encodes CDR1 SGHVS and CDR2 FQNEAQ. CDR3 region: CASSTRTGGRTDTQYF. The DNA of the CDR3 is TGTGCCAGCAGCACCAGGACAGGGGGCAGGACAGATACGCAGTATTTT.